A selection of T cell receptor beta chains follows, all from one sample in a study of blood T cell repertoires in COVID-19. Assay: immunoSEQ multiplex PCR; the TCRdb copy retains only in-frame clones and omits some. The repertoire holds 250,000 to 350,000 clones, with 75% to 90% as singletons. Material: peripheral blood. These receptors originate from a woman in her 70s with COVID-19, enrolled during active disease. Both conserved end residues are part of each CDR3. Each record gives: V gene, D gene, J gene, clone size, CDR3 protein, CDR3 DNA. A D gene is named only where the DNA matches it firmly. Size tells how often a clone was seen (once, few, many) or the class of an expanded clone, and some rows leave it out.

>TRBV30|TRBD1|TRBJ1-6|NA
CAWSGQGEAPLHF
TGTGCCTGGAGTGGACAGGGGGAGGCACCCCTCCACTTT
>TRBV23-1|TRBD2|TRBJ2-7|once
CASSHLAGQSSSEQYF
TGCGCCAGCAGTCATCTAGCGGGACAATCTTCCTCCGAGCAGTACTTC
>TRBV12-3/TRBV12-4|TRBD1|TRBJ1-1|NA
CASSLTGGAFF
TGTGCCAGCAGTCTGACAGGGGGTGCTTTCTTT
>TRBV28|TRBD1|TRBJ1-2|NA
CASSSGQQYGYTF
TGTGCCAGCAGCTCGGGACAGCAATATGGCTACACCTTC
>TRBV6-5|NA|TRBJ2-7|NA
CASSTRTALSYEQYF
TGTGCCAGCAGCACTCGGACAGCGTTATCCTACGAGCAGTACTTC
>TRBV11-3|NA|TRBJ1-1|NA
CASSLGAWNTEAFF
TGTGCCAGCAGCTTAGGGGCCTGGAACACTGAAGCTTTCTTT
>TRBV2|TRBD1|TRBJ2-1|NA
CASKTDRGAYNEQFF
TGTGCCAGCAAGACGGACAGGGGAGCCTACAATGAGCAGTTCTTC
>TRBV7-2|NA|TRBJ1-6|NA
CASSQPRRTYNSPLHF
TGTGCCAGCAGCCAGCCCCGCCGGACTTATAATTCACCCCTCCACTTT
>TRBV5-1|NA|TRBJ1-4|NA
CASSPQGPNEKLFF
TGCGCCAGCAGTCCACAGGGCCCTAATGAAAAACTGTTTTTT
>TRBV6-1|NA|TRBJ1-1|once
CASSETGRGKNTEAFF
TGTGCCAGCAGTGAAACCGGACGGGGTAAGAACACTGAAGCTTTCTTT
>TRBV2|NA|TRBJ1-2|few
CASRLREYGYTF
TGTGCCAGCCGTTTGCGGGAATATGGCTACACCTTC
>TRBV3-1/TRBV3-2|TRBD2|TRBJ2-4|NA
CASSFQTSDKHF
TGTGCCAGCAGCTTCCAAACTAGCGATAAACACTTC
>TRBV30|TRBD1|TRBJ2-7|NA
CACYDRDRAVEQYF
TGTGCCTGTTATGACCGGGACAGGGCCGTCGAGCAGTACTTC
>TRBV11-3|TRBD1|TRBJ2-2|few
CASSHGQGTTGELFF
TGTGCCAGCAGCCATGGACAGGGGACCACCGGGGAGCTGTTTTTT
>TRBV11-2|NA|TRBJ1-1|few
CASSLVTEAFF
TGTGCCAGCAGCTTAGTAACTGAAGCTTTCTTT
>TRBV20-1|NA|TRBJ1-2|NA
CSAQGLYGYTF
TGCAGTGCTCAGGGTTTGTATGGCTACACCTTC
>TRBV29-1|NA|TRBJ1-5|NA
CSVENGEGPGLDSNQPQHF
TGCAGCGTAGAGAACGGGGAGGGACCGGGCTTAGACAGCAATCAGCCCCAGCATTTT
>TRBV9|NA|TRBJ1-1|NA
CASSAQIFMNTEAFF
TGTGCCAGCAGCGCCCAGATTTTCATGAACACTGAAGCTTTCTTT
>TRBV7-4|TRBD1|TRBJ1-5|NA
CASSPETQGAGAQPQHF
TGTGCCAGCAGCCCGGAAACACAGGGGGCCGGGGCTCAGCCCCAGCATTTT
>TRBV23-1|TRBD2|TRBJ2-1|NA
CASSPSLTGLAGSINEQFF
TGCGCCAGCAGCCCCTCTTTAACCGGACTAGCGGGGAGCATCAATGAGCAGTTCTTC
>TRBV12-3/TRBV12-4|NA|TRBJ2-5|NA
CASSLIPAGTQYF
TGTGCCAGCAGTTTAATCCCAGCGGGGACCCAGTACTTC
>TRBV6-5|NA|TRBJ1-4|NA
CASTPGKRSEKLFF
TGTGCCAGCACCCCGGGGAAGAGGAGTGAAAAACTGTTTTTT
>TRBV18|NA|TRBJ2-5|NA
CASSPGSQETQYF
TGTGCCAGCTCACCAGGCAGCCAAGAGACCCAGTACTTC
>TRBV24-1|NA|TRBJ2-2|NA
CATSVGGGRTGELFF
TGTGCCACCAGTGTAGGGGGGGGCCGAACCGGGGAGCTGTTTTTT
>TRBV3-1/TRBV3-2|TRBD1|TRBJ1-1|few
CASNHRGSNTEAFF
TGTGCCAGCAACCACAGGGGGTCGAACACTGAAGCTTTCTTT
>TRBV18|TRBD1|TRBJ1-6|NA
CASSLTGQGSSYNSPLHF
TGTGCCAGCTCACTAACCGGACAGGGGAGCTCCTATAATTCACCCCTCCACTTT
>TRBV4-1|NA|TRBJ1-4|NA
CASSQFPGHEKLFF
TGCGCCAGCAGCCAATTCCCAGGGCATGAAAAACTGTTTTTT